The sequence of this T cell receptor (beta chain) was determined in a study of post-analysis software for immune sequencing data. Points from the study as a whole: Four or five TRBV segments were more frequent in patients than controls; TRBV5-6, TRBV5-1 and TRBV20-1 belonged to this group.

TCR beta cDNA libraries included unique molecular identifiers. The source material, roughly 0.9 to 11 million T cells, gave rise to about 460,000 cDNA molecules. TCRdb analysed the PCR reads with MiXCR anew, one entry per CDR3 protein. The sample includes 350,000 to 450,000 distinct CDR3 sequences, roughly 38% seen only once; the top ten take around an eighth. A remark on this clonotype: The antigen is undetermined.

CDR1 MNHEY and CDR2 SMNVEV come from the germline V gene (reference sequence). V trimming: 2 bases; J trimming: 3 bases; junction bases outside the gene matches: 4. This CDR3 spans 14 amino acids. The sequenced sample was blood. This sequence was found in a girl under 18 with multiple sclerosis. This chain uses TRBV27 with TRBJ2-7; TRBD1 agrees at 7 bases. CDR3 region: CASSLTRDSYEQYF. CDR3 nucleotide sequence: TGTGCCAGCAGTTTAACCCGGGACAGCTACGAGCAGTACTTC.